This T cell receptor (beta chain) was found in a study of response to subunit inactivated influenza vaccine. Notes on the study in general: Every seasonal influenza vaccination brings in few new T cells, the authors suggested.

The sample holds a few counts of this clonotype. Its matching antigen is unknown. Via MiXCR, TCRdb re-called the RT-PCR reads, giving one row per CDR3 protein. Here the sample spans about half a million distinct CDR3 sequences, roughly 25% being singletons. The sample consisted of CD4+ T cells sorted from PBMCs, taken roughly 5 days after vaccination. The sequence was collected from a man in his fifties who received an inactivated influenza vaccine.

The CDR3 nucleotides read TGTGCCATCAGTGATCCGGGGCGCAAGGATGGCTACACCTTC. Translation: CAISDPGRKDGYTF. The chain recombines TRBV10-3 with TRBJ1-2; D possibly corresponds to TRBD1 (5 bases). The CDR3 sequence is 14 residues long. Trimming left V 3 bases short and J 6 bases short, with 14 bases between. Germline CDR1 reads ENHRY; CDR2 reads SYGVKD.